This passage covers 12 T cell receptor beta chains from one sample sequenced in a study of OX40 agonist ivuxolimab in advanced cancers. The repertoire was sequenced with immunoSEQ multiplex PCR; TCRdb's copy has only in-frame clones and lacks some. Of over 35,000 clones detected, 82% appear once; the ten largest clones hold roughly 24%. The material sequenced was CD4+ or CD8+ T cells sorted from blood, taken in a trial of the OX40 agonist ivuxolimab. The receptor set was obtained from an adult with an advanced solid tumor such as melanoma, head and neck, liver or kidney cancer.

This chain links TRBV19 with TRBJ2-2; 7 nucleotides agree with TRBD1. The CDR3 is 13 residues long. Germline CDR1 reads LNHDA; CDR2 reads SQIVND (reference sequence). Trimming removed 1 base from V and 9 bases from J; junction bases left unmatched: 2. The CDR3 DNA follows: TGTGCCAGTAGTATAGGGACAGGTTGGGAGCTGTTTTTT. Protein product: CASSIGTGWELFF.

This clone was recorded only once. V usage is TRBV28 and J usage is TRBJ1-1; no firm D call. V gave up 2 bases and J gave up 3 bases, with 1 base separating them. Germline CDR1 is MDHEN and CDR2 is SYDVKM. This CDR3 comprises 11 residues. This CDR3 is CASSLDTEAFF. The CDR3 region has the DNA TGTGCCAGCAGTTTAGACACTGAAGCTTTCTTT.

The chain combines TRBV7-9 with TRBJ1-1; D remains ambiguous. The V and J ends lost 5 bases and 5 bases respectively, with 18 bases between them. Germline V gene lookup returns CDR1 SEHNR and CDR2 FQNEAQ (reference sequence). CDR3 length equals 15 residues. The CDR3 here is CASSPSTTIITEAFF. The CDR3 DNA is TGTGCCAGCAGCCCTAGCACGACGATTATTACTGAAGCTTTCTTT.

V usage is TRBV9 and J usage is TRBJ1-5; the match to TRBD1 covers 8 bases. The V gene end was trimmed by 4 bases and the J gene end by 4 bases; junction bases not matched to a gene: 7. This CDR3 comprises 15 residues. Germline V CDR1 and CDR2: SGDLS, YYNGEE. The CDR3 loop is CASSPGGTGNQPQHF. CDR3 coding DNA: TGTGCCAGCAGCCCAGGGGGGACAGGAAATCAGCCCCAGCATTTT.

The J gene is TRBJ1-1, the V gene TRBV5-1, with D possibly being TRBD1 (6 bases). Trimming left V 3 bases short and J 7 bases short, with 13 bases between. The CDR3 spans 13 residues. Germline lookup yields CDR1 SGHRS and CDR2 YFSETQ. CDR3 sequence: CASSSGGRGEAFF. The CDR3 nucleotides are TGCGCCAGCAGCTCTGGGGGCCGCGGTGAAGCTTTCTTT.

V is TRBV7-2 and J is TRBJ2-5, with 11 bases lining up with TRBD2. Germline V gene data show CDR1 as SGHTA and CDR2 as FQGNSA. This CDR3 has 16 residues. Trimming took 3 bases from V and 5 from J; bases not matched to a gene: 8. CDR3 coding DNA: TGTGCCAGCAGCTTTTGGCCTAGCGGGAGGTATGAGACCCAGTACTTC. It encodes CASSFWPSGRYETQYF.

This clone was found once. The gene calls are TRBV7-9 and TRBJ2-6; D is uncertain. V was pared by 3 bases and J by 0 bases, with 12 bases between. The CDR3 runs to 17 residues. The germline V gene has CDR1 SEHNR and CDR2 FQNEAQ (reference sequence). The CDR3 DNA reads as TGTGCCAGCAGCTTGGACCCCCGGAGCTCTGGGGCCAACGTCCTGACTTTC. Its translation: CASSLDPRSSGANVLTF.

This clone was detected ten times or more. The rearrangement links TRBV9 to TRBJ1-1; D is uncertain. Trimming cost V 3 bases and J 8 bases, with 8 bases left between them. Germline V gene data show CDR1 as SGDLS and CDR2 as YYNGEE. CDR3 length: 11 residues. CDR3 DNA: TGTGCCAGCAGCGGACGACAAGAAGCTTTCTTT. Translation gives CASSGRQEAFF. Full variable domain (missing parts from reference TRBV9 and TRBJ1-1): DSGVTQTPKHLITATGQRVTLRCSPRSGDLSVYWYQQSLDQGLQFLIQYYNGEERAKGNILERFSAQQFPDLHSELNLSSLELGDSALYFCASSGRQEAFFGQGTRLTVV.

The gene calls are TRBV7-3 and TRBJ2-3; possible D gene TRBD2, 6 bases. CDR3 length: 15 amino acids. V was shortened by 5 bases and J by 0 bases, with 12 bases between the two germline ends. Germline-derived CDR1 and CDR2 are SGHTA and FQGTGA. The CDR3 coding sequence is TGTGCCAGCAGCGCGGGAACTGGGAGCACAGATACGCAGTATTTT. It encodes CASSAGTGSTDTQYF.

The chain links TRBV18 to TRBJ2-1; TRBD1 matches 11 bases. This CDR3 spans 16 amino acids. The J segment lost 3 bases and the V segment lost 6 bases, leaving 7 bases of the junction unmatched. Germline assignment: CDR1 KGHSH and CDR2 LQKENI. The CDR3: CASSPAGTGGYNEQFF. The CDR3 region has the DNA TGTGCCAGCTCCCCCGCCGGGACAGGGGGCTACAATGAGCAGTTCTTC. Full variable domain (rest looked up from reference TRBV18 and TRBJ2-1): NAGVMQNPRHLVRRRGQEARLRCSPMKGHSHVYWYRQLPEEGLKFMVYLQKENIIDESGMPKERFSAEFPKEGPSILRIQQVVRGDSAAYFCASSPAGTGGYNEQFFGPGTRLTVL.

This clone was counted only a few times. The CDR3 region is CASSESLAGGITDTQYF. The CDR3 nucleotides read TGTGCCAGCAGTGAAAGTTTGGCGGGGGGGATCACAGATACGCAGTATTTT. The J gene is TRBJ2-3, the V gene TRBV6-1; 9 nucleotides line up with TRBD2. The CDR3 contains 17 residues. The V segment lost 2 bases and the J segment 2 bases; nucleotides outside the gene matches: 8. Germline V gene data show CDR1 as MNHNS and CDR2 as SASEGT.

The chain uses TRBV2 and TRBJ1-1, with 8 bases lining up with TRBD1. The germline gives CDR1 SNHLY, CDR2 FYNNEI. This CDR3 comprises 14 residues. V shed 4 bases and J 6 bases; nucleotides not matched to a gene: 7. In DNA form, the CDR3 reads TGTGCCAGCAGTGCAACAGGGACAGGCGCTGAAGCTTTCTTT. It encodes CASSATGTGAEAFF.